Shown below are 24 T cell receptor beta chains from a single sample sequenced in a study of early T cells in non-severe SARS-CoV-2 infection. MiXCR, run by TCRdb on the 5' RACE reads, gives a single entry per CDR3 protein. The sample lists 60,000 to 75,000 distinct CDR3 sequences; roughly an eighth were seen once. Sequencing used whole blood. The origin of the receptors is an adult who was a healthcare worker with PCR-confirmed SARS-CoV-2 infection or an uninfected control (not recorded which).

This clonotype was seen many times. The V call is TRBV20-1, the J call TRBJ2-1, with 13 positions matching TRBD2. The CDR3 is 16 amino acids. CDR1 is DFQATT, CDR2 SNEGSKA, per germline (reference sequence). J gave up 3 bases and V 6 bases, and 8 bases lay outside the gene matches. This CDR3 reads CSARRLAGGRYNEQFF. In nucleotides, the CDR3 is TGCAGTGCCAGAAGACTAGCGGGAGGCCGCTACAATGAGCAGTTCTTC.

This clonotype was counted many times. The genes are TRBV7-2 and TRBJ2-1; D possibly corresponds to TRBD1 (5 bases). The ends were cut back, 2 bases at V and 9 bases at J, with 14 bases in the middle. The CDR3 runs to 14 residues. CDR1 SGHTA and CDR2 FQGNSA come from the germline V gene. CDR3 loop: CASSLWQGPGEQFF. The CDR3 nucleotides are TGTGCCAGCAGCTTATGGCAGGGTCCCGGTGAGCAGTTCTTC. The full variable domain, rest sourced from reference TRBV7-2 and TRBJ2-1, is GAGVSQSPSNKVTEKGKDVELRCDPISGHTALYWYRQSLGQGLEFLIYFQGNSAPDKSGLPSDRFSAERTGGSVSTLTIQRTQQEDSAVYLCASSLWQGPGEQFFGPGTRLTVL.

This clonotype has just a few counts. This chain links TRBV10-3 with TRBJ2-3; D possibly matches TRBD1 or TRBD2 (6 bases each). CDR1 and CDR2 (germline): ENHRY, SYGVKD. V was trimmed by 9 bases and J by 5 bases, leaving 15 bases between them. This CDR3 has 13 amino acids. CDR3 in amino acids: CAMSGGGLDTQYF. CDR3 sequence (DNA): TGTGCCATGAGCGGAGGGGGTCTAGATACGCAGTATTTT.

This clonotype came up many times. The gene calls are TRBV6-6 and TRBJ1-1; no clear D gene. From germline, CDR1 is MNHNY and CDR2 SVGAGI (reference sequence). With 5 bases removed from V and 1 base from J, the gap between germline ends came to 8 bases. CDR3 size: 13 residues. CDR3 amino acids: CASSISGNTEAFF. DNA of the CDR3: TGTGCCAGCAGTATATCAGGGAACACTGAAGCTTTCTTT.

This clonotype was seen more than once but under ten times. The chain employs TRBV29-1 and TRBJ1-1, with D perhaps matching TRBD1 (5 bases). Trimming left V 4 bases short and J 0 bases short, with 9 bases between. Germline values: CDR1 SQVTM, CDR2 ANQGSEA. The CDR3 loop spans 13 amino acids. Here the CDR3 reads CSVGGRMNTEAFF. CDR3 DNA: TGCAGCGTTGGGGGACGGATGAACACTGAAGCTTTCTTT.

J is TRBJ2-7 and V is TRBV11-2; weak D call: TRBD1 (5 bases). The CDR3 totals 13 residues. The V and J ends lost 2 bases and 3 bases respectively, with 8 bases between them. Germline-derived CDR1 and CDR2 are SGHAT and FQNNGV. The CDR3 protein is CASSLSRDYEQYF. The CDR3 region has the DNA TGTGCCAGCAGCTTAAGCAGGGACTACGAGCAGTACTTC.

The table lists this clonotype with a few counts. The chain couples TRBV20-1 to TRBJ2-5, with unresolved D. Germline V gene lookup returns CDR1 DFQATT and CDR2 SNEGSKA (reference sequence). This CDR3 has 14 residues. Trimming cost V 6 bases and J 1 base, with 15 bases left between them. CDR3 amino acids: CSAPRSSAQETQYF. The CDR3 coding sequence is TGCAGTGCCCCTCGGTCTAGTGCCCAAGAGACCCAGTACTTC.

The chain employs TRBV11-2 and TRBJ2-4; 10 positions match TRBD2. This CDR3 contains 17 residues. Germline V gene sequence: CDR1 SGHAT, CDR2 FQNNGV. The V segment lost 5 bases and the J segment 5 bases; nucleotides outside the gene matches: 12. The CDR3 region is CASSPAGLAARENIQYF. CDR3 coding DNA: TGTGCCAGCAGCCCTGCCGGACTAGCGGCCCGGGAAAACATTCAGTACTTC.

A few counts support this clonotype. The V and J genes are TRBV7-2 and TRBJ2-3; TRBD2 aligns across 7 bases. The CDR3 runs 15 residues. The V and J ends lost 5 bases and 9 bases, in that order; junction bases with no gene match: 14. Per germline, CDR1 SGHTA and CDR2 FQGNSA. The DNA for the CDR3 is TGTGCCAGCAGCGCACTCACGGGGGGATGGTGGACGCAGTATTTT. This sequence encodes CASSALTGGWWTQYF.

This chain links TRBV20-1 with TRBJ2-1; no reliable D call. Germline CDR1 and CDR2: DFQATT and SNEGSKA (reference sequence). The CDR3 is 12 residues long. For the CDR3, the DNA is TGCAGCGCCCCCTGGGCCTACAATGAGCAGTTCTTC. Encoded protein: CSAPWAYNEQFF.

At least ten counts were recorded for this clonotype. This rearrangement joins TRBV7-8 to TRBJ2-7; D gene uncertain. Between the trimmed V and J ends, which lost 5 bases and 1 base, there was a span of 12 bases. In germline, CDR1 is SGHVS, CDR2 FQNEAQ. The CDR3 has 14 residues. CDR3 sequence (DNA): TGTGCCAGCAGCCCTGGGCTTCGGTCCTACGAGCAGTACTTC. Its translation: CASSPGLRSYEQYF. The full variable domain, its missing parts supplied by reference TRBV7-8 and TRBJ2-7, is GAGVSQSPRYKVAKRGQDVALRCDPISGHVSLFWYQQALGQGPEFLTYFQNEAQLDKSGLPSDRFFAERPEGSVSTLKIQRTQQEDSAVYLCASSPGLRSYEQYFGPGTRLTVT.

This clonotype was picked up one time. The junction departs from germline at one end; a sequencing error may be responsible. The chain carries TRBV7-3 and TRBJ2-5; either TRBD1 or TRBD2 may fit D (5 bases each). The CDR3 has 15 amino acids. In germline, CDR1 is SGHTA, CDR2 FQGTGA. The chain's CDR3 is CASSLLEGRQESQYF. The CDR3 nucleotides are TGTGCCAGCAGCTTATTAGAGGGGCGGCAAGAGTCCCAGTACTTC.

V usage is TRBV20-1 and J usage is TRBJ2-1, with 10 positions matching TRBD2. V lost 6 bases to trimming and J lost 1 base; unmatched junction nucleotides: 9. CDR1 DFQATT and CDR2 SNEGSKA come from the germline V gene (reference sequence). CDR3 length equals 16 residues. This CDR3 is CSATHPLAGSYNEQFF. CDR3 bases: TGCAGTGCCACCCACCCACTAGCGGGGTCCTACAATGAGCAGTTCTTC.

In this sample, this clonotype turned up a few times. The V gene is TRBV7-2, the J gene TRBJ2-3; 11 positions match TRBD2. There are 17 residues in the CDR3. Trimming at V came to 5 bases and at J to 3 bases, leaving 10 bases not matched to a gene. CDR1 SGHTA and CDR2 FQGNSA come from the germline V gene. Here the CDR3 DNA reads TGTGCCAGCAGCCCCGGGGGGCTAGCGGGAGGAACAGATACGCAGTATTTT. It encodes CASSPGGLAGGTDTQYF.

This clonotype has a handful of counts. The chain joins TRBV29-1 to TRBJ2-1, with D possibly matching TRBD1 (8 bases). The CDR3 totals 13 residues. Trimming took off 6 bases at V and 8 bases at J, with 17 bases between the two ends. The germline V gene encodes CDR1 SQVTM and CDR2 ANQGSEA. In nucleotides, the CDR3 is TGCAGCGTCTTGCCCACAGGGGGGGATGAGCAGTTCTTC. Its translation is CSVLPTGGDEQFF.

This chain connects TRBV6-6 to TRBJ2-7; TRBD1 aligns across 9 bases. There are 14 residues in the CDR3. V was pared by 6 bases and J by 2 bases, with 5 bases of the junction left unmatched. Germline V gene data show CDR1 as MNHNY and CDR2 as SVGAGI (reference sequence). The CDR3 DNA is TGTGCCAGCAGCTGGGACAGGGCGACCTACGAGCAGTACTTC. Its protein product is CASSWDRATYEQYF.

This clonotype came up many times. DNA of the CDR3: TGTGCCAGCAGCCCCCAATATGGCCCCCATGAGCAGTTCTTC. Translating it yields CASSPQYGPHEQFF. This chain uses TRBV7-3 with TRBJ2-1; D remains unclear. Germline assignment: CDR1 SGHTA and CDR2 FQGTGA. Trimming shortened V by 5 bases and J by 8 bases, and 16 bases separated the two germline ends. CDR3 length: 14 amino acids.

This clonotype was seen only a few times. The chain has TRBV7-2 and TRBJ2-3, with 7 bases aligning to TRBD2. This CDR3 spans 13 amino acids. CDR1 and CDR2 (germline): SGHTA, FQGNSA. J lost 6 bases, V lost 4 bases, and 4 bases had no gene match. The CDR3 loop reads CASSSPLADTQYF. The CDR3 region has the DNA TGTGCCAGCAGCTCGCCACTAGCGGATACGCAGTATTTT.

The table lists this clonotype with a few counts. This rearrangement joins TRBV3-1 to TRBJ2-5, with TRBD2 matching 7 bases. Per germline, CDR1 LGHDT and CDR2 YNNKEL (reference sequence). V lost 4 bases and J lost 5; bases outside the gene matches: 7. CDR3 length: 14 residues. CDR3 in amino acids: CASSRGGPEETQYF. The CDR3 DNA follows: TGTGCCAGCAGCCGGGGGGGACCAGAGGAGACCCAGTACTTC.

The V call is TRBV5-4, the J call TRBJ1-2, with D uncertain. The CDR3 contains 15 residues. Deletions cut 2 bases from V and 2 bases from J, with 13 bases between. Germline loops: CDR1 SGHNT, CDR2 YYREEE (reference sequence). This CDR3 is CASSFQSRENYGYTF. DNA for the CDR3: TGTGCCAGCAGCTTCCAGTCGCGGGAGAACTATGGCTACACCTTC.

In its sample, this clonotype was seen a few times. This chain connects TRBV12-5 to TRBJ2-1; no clear D gene. Germline values: CDR1 LGHNT, CDR2 FRNRAP. The V gene lost 1 base and the J gene lost 3 bases, with 4 bases spanning the gap. The CDR3 extends over 13 amino acids. CDR3 DNA sequence: TGTGCTAGTGGTTTGGGCAGCTACAATGAGCAGTTCTTC. Its translation: CASGLGSYNEQFF.

This clonotype was recorded a few times. The rearrangement uses TRBV12-3 or TRBV12-4 and TRBJ2-4; possible D gene TRBD2, 6 bases. The CDR3 is made up of 16 amino acids. V dropped 6 bases and J dropped 0 bases, with 15 bases sitting between them. The CDR3 sequence: CASRPGESLAKNIQYF. The CDR3, as DNA: TGTGCCAGCAGGCCGGGGGAGTCCCTAGCCAAAAACATTCAGTACTTC.

This clonotype was observed a few times. The chain employs TRBV10-3 and TRBJ1-5; 7 bases align to TRBD1. The CDR3 spans 14 residues. Germline loops: CDR1 ENHRY, CDR2 SYGVKD. J lost 4 bases, V lost 11 bases, and 11 bases had no gene match. The CDR3 DNA sequence: TGTGCCGTCGGACAGGAGCTACCAAATCAGCCCCAGCATTTT. Translated, it gives CAVGQELPNQPQHF.

This clonotype was seen once. This chain links TRBV19 with TRBJ2-3; TRBD2 matches at 9 bases. This CDR3 region has 14 residues. With 3 bases clipped from V and 6 bases from J, the junction kept 4 bases outside the gene matches. CDR1 and CDR2 (germline): LNHDA, SQIVND (reference sequence). The CDR3 spells CASSILAGTDTQYF. As DNA, the CDR3 is TGTGCCAGTAGTATCCTAGCGGGGACTGATACGCAGTATTTT.